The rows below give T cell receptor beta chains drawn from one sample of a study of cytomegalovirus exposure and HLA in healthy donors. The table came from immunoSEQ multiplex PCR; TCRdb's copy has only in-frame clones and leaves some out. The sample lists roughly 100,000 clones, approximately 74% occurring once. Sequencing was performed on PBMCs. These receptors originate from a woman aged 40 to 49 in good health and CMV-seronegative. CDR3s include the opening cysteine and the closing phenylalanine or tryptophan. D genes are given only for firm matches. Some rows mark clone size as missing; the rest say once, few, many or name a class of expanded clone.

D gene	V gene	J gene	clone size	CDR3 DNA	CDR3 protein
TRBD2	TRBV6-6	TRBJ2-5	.	TGTGCCAGCAGTTACCCCGGGACTAGCGTGGAGACCCAGTACTTC	CASSYPGTSVETQYF
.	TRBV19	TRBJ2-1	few	TGTGCCAGTAAGTTAAGGAGTACGAGCTCCTACAATGAGCAGTTCTTC	CASKLRSTSSYNEQFF
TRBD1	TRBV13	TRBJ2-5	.	TGTGCCAGCAACAAACAGGGGCAAGAGACCCAGTACTTC	CASNKQGQETQYF
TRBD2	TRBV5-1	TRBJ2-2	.	TGCGCCAGCAGCTTGGGCCTAGCGGCTAACACCGGGGAGCTGTTTTTT	CASSLGLAANTGELFF
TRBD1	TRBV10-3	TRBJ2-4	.	TGTGCCACCCAAGACAGGGGAAGTTCGGGGAACATTCAGTACTTC	CATQDRGSSGNIQYF
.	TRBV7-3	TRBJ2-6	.	TGTGCCAGCAAGGGGGCTGGGGCCAACGTCCTGACTTTC	CASKGAGANVLTF
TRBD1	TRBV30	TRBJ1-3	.	TGTGCCTGGACCCCTGACAGGGCCGCTGGAAACACCATATATTTT	CAWTPDRAAGNTIYF
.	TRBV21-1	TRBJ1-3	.	TGTGCCAGCAGCAAAGTCTACGGCAGGGGGTCTGGAAACACCATATATTTT	CASSKVYGRGSGNTIYF
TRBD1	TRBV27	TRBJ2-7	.	TGTGCCAGCAGGCCGGCCCCGGGACAGTCCTACGAGCAGTACTTC	CASRPAPGQSYEQYF
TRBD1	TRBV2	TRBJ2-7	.	TGTGCCAGCAACCGGCAGGGGGTGGGCTACGAGCAGTACTTC	CASNRQGVGYEQYF
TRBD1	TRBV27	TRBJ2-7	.	TGTGCCAGCAGCCCGCTCACCACAGGGGAGGAGCAGTACTTC	CASSPLTTGEEQYF
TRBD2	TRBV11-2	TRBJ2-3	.	TGTGCCAGCAGCTCCGGACTAGCGGGGGGGAGCACAGATACGCAGTATTTT	CASSSGLAGGSTDTQYF
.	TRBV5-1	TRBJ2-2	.	TGCGCCAGCAGCTTGGTACAGAACACCGGGGAGCTGTTTTTT	CASSLVQNTGELFF
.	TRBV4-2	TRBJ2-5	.	TGTGCCAGCAGCCAAGATAGAGAGACCCAGTACTTC	CASSQDRETQYF
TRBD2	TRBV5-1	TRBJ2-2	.	TGCGCCAGCAGCGGGACTAGCTCCCCCACCGGGGAGCTGTTTTTT	CASSGTSSPTGELFF
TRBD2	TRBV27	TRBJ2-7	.	TGTGCCAGCAGTTTAGAGGATCATAGCGGGAGAAGCCACGAGCAGTACTTC	CASSLEDHSGRSHEQYF
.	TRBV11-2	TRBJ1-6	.	TGTGCCAGCAGCTTCGTCGGGCGCCGGGGTTCACCCCTCCACTTT	CASSFVGRRGSPLHF
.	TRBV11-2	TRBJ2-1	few	TGTGCCAGCAGCCTCCCGAATGAGCAGTTCTTC	CASSLPNEQFF
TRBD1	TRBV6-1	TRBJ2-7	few	TGTGCCAGCACCGTAGGACAGGATTACGAGCAGTACTTC	CASTVGQDYEQYF